This T cell receptor (beta chain) was documented in a study of CD8 T cells in Susac syndrome. The RNA input was about 0.5 to 1 ug, and it was reverse transcribed with random hexamers. MiXCR, applied by TCRdb to the immunoSEQ multiplex PCR reads, yields one record per CDR3 protein. The sample holds about 170,000 distinct CDR3 sequences, 80% to 95% seen once. The multiple sclerosis control group consisted of treatment-naive patients whose relapsing-remitting disease, which was either stable or active, fulfilled revised McDonald criteria. This clonotype showed up just once. Germline trimming cut 4 bases from V and 3 bases from J; bases unmatched to any gene: 6. Germline CDR1 and CDR2: SGHRS and YFSETQ. The CDR3 has 14 residues.

The clonotype was recovered from a human donor with multiple sclerosis. Input material: CD4+ T cells from PBMCs. This chain links TRBV5-1 with TRBJ2-5; 7 bases fit TRBD1. CDR3 in DNA: TGCGCCAGCAGCCCGACAGGGCAGGAAGAGACCCAGTACTTC. This codes for CASSPTGQEETQYF.